The clone carrying this TCR beta chain is a singleton in its sample. This sample was included in a study of blood T cell repertoires in COVID-19. Background on the study: The United States, Italy and Spain supplied acute and convalescent COVID-19 samples.

In the source study's methods: Quantification of nucleated cells was approximated via reference gene primer amplification. Clones were sequenced by immunoSEQ multiplex PCR, and TCRdb holds only the in-frame ones, with some missing. D and trimming come from the DNA, and the V and J calls and clone size come from that table. Of 250,000 to 350,000 clones detected, around 90% appear once; the ten largest clones hold 4.5% to 7%. This CDR3 spans 12 amino acids. The V and J ends lost 3 bases and 10 bases respectively, with 12 bases between them. Germline CDR1 reads LNHDA; CDR2 reads SQIVND (reference sequence). The age range of participants was roughly 18 to 90 years, with residence in around 22 US areas.

The sequenced material came from PBMCs or T cells enriched from blood (not recorded which). The receptor's source is a woman between 25 and 40 years old who had recovered from COVID-19. The chain recombines TRBV19 with TRBJ1-1; D remains unclear. Here the CDR3 DNA reads TGTGCCAGTAGTATGGGAGGAGGTGGAGCTTTCTTT. Its protein product is CASSMGGGGAFF.